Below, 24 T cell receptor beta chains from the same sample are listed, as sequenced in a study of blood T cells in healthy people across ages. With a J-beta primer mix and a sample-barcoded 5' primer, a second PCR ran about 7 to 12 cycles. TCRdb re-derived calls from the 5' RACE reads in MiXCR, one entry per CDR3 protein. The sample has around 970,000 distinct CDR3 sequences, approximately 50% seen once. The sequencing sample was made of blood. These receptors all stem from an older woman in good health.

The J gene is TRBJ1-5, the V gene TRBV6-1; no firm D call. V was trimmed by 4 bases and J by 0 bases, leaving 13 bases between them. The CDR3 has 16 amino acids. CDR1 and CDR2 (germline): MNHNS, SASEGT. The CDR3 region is CASSGSDWYSNQPQHF. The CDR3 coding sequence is TGTGCCAGCAGTGGGTCAGACTGGTATAGCAATCAGCCCCAGCATTTT.

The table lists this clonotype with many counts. CDR3 loop: CASSQDTSGSPSGNEQFF. The CDR3 DNA sequence: TGCGCCAGCAGCCAAGATACTAGCGGGAGCCCTTCTGGAAATGAGCAGTTCTTC. The J gene is TRBJ2-1, the V gene TRBV4-3, with 11 bases aligning to TRBD2. CDR3 size: 18 residues. V lost 0 bases to trimming and J lost 7 bases; unmatched junction nucleotides: 11. Germline CDR1 LGHNA, CDR2 YSLEER.

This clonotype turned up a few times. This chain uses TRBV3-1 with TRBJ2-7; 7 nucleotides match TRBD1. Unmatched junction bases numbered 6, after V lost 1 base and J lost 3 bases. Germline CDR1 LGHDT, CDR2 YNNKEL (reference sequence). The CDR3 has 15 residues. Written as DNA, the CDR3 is TGTGCCAGCAGCCAAGGGCCGGGACAGCTCTACGAGCAGTACTTC. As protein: CASSQGPGQLYEQYF.

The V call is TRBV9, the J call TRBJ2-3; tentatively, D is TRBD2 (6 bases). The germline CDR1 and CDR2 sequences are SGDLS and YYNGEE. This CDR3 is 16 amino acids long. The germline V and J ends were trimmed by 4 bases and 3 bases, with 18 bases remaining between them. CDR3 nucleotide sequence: TGTGCCAGCAGCCCACATTCGGGCGGGACTACAGATACGCAGTATTTT. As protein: CASSPHSGGTTDTQYF.

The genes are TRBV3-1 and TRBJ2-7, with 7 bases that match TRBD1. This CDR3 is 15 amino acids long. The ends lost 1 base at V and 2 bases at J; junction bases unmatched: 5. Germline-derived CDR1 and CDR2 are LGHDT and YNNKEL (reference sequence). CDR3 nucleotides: TGTGCCAGCAGCCAAGTCGGGCAGGGGGCCTACGAGCAGTACTTC. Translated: CASSQVGQGAYEQYF.

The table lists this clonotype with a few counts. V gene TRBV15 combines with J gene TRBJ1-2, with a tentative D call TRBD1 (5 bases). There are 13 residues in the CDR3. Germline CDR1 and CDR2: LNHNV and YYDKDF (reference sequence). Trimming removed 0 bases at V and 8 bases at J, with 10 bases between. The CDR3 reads CATSRDWEGGYTF. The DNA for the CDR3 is TGTGCCACCAGCAGAGACTGGGAGGGGGGCTACACCTTC.

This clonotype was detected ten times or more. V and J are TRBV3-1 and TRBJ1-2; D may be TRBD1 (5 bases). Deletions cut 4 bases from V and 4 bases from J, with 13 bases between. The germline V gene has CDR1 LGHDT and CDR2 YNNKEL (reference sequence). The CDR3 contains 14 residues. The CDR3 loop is CASSPPDSIYGYTF. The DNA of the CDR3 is TGTGCCAGCAGCCCTCCCGACAGCATCTATGGCTACACCTTC.

The CDR3 DNA is TGTGCCAGCAGTATGCAAGCAACTAATGAAAAACTGTTTTTT. This sequence encodes CASSMQATNEKLFF. V usage is TRBV6-5 and J usage is TRBJ1-4; D is undetermined. Germline lookup yields CDR1 MNHEY and CDR2 SVGAGI. The CDR3 spans 14 residues. Trimming took off 5 bases at V and 0 bases at J, with 7 bases between the two ends.

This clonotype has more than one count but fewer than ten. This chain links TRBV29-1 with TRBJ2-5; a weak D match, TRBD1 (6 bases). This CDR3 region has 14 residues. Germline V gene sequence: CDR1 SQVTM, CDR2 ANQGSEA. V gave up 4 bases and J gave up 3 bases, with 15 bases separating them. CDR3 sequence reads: CSVVGGWSEETQYF. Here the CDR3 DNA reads TGCAGCGTTGTAGGGGGTTGGTCCGAAGAGACCCAGTACTTC.

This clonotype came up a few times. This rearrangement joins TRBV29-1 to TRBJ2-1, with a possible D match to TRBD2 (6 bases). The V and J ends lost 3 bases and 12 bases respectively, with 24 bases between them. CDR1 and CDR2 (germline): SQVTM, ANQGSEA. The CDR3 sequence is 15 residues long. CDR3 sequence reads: CSVEVADAYNEGQFF. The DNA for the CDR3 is TGCAGCGTTGAGGTAGCGGACGCATACAATGAAGGGCAGTTCTTC.

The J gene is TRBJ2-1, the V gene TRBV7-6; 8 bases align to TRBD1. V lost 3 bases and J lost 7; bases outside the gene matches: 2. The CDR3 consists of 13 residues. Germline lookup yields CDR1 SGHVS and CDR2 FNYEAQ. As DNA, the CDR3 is TGTGCCAGCAGCTTTAACAGGGGGAATGAGCAGTTCTTC. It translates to CASSFNRGNEQFF.

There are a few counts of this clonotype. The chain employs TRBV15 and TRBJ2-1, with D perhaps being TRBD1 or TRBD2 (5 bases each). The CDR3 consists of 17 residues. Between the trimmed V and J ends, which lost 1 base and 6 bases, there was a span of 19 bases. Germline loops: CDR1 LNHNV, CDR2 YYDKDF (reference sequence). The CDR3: CATSRAVYNIGTNEQFF. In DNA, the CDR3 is TGTGCCACCAGCAGAGCCGTCTATAACATTGGGACCAATGAGCAGTTCTTC.

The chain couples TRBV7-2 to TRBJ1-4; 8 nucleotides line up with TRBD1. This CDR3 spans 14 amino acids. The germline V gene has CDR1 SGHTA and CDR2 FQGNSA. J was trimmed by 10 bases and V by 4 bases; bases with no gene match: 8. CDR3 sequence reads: CASSSRTGSAKLFF. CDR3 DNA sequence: TGTGCCAGCAGCTCTCGGACAGGGTCAGCAAAACTGTTTTTT.

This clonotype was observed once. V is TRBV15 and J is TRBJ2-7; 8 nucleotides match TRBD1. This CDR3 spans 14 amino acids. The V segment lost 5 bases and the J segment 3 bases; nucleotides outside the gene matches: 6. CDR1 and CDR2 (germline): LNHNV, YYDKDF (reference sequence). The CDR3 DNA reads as TGTGCCACCAGCGACCGGGACAGGTACTACGAGCAGTACTTC. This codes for CATSDRDRYYEQYF. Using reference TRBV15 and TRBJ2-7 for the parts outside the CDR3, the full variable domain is DAMVIQNPRYQVTQFGKPVTLSCSQTLNHNVMYWYQQKSSQAPKLLFHYYDKDFNNEADTPDNFQSRRPNTSFCFLDIRSPGLGDTAMYLCATSDRDRYYEQYFGPGTRLTVT.

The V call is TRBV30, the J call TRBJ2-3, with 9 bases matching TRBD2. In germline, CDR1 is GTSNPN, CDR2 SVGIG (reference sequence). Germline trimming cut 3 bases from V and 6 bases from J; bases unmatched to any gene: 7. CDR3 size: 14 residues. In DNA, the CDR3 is TGTGCCTGGAGCCCTAGCGGGATATGGGATACGCAGTATTTT. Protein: CAWSPSGIWDTQYF.

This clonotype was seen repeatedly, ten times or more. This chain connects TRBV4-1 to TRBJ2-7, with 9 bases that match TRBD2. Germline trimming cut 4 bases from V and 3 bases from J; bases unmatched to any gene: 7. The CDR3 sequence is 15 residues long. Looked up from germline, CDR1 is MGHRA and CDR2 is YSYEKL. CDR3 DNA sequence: TGCGCCAGCAGCCCTTATAGCGGGAGACTCTACGAGCAGTACTTC. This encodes CASSPYSGRLYEQYF.

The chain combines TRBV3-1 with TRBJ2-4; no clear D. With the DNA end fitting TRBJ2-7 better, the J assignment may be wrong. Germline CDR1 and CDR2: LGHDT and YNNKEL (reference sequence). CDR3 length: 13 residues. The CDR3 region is CASSPMEGYEQYF. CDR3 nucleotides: TGTGCCAGCAGCCCAATGGAAGGGTACGAGCAGTACTTC.

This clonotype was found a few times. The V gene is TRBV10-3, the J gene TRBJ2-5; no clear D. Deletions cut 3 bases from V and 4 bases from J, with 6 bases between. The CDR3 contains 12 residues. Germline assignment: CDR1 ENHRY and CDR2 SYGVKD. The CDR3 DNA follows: TGTGCCATCAGTGACCTGACAGAGACCCAGTACTTC. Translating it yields CAISDLTETQYF.

CDR3 sequence: CASSPGRDRAGDTQYF. The CDR3 DNA follows: TGCGCCAGCAGCCCTGGAAGGGACAGGGCTGGGGATACGCAGTATTTT. The rearrangement links TRBV4-3 to TRBJ2-3; 9 bases line up with TRBD1. This CDR3 has 16 amino acids. V trimming: 4 bases; J trimming: 6 bases; junction bases outside the gene matches: 11. CDR1 and CDR2 (germline): LGHNA, YSLEER.

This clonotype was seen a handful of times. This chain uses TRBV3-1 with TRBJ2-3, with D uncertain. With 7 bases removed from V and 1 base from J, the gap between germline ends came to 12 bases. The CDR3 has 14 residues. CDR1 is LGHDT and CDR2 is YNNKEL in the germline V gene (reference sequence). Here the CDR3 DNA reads TGTGCCAGCACCCTATGGGGTCGCACAGATACGCAGTATTTT. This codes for CASTLWGRTDTQYF.

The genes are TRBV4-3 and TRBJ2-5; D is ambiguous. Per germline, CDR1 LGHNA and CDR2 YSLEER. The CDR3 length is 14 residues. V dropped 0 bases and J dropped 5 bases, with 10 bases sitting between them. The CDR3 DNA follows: TGCGCCAGCAGCCAAGATCGGTTTGGTGAGACCCAGTACTTC. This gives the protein CASSQDRFGETQYF.

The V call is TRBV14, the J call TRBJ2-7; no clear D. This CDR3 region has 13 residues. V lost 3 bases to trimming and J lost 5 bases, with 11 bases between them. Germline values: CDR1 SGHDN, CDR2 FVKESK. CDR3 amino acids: CASSHKSKNEQYF. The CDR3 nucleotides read TGTGCCAGCAGCCATAAATCAAAAAACGAGCAGTACTTC.

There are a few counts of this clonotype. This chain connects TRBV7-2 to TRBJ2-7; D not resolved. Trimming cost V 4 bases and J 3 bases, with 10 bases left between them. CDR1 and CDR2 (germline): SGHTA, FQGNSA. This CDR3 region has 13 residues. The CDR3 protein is CASSSPFRYEQYF. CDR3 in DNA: TGTGCCAGCAGCTCCCCCTTCCGCTACGAGCAGTACTTC.

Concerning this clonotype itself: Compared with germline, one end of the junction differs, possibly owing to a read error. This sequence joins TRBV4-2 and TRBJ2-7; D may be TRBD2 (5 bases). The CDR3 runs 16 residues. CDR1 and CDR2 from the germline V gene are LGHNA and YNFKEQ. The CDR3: CASSQAEWTDSHEQYF. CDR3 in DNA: TGTGCCAGCAGCCAAGCGGAGTGGACTGACTCCCACGAGCAGTACTTC.